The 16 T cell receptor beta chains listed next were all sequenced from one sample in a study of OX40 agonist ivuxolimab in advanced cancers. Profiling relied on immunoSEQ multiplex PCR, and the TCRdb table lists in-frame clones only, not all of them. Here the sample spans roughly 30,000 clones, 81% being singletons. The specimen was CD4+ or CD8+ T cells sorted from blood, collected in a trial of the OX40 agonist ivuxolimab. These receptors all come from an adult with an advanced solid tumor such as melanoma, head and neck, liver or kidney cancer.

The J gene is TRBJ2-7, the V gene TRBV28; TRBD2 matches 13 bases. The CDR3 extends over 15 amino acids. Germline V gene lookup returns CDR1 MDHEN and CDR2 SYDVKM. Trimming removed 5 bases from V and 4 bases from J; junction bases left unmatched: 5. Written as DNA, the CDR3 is TGTGCCAGCAGTCGGGGACTAGCGGGATTATACGAGCAGTACTTC. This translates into CASSRGLAGLYEQYF.

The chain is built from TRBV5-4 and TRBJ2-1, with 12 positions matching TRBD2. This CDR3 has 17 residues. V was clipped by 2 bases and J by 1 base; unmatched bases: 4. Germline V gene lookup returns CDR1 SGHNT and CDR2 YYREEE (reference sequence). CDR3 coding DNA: TGTGCCAGCAGCTTAGGACTAGCGGGGCGATCCTACAATGAGCAGTTCTTC. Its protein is CASSLGLAGRSYNEQFF.

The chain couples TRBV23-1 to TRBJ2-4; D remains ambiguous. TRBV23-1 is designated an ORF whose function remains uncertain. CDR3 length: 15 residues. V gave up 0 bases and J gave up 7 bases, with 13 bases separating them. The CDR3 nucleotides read TGCGCCAGCAGTCAATCACGTTTGAGCTGTAACATTCAGTACTTC. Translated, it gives CASSQSRLSCNIQYF.

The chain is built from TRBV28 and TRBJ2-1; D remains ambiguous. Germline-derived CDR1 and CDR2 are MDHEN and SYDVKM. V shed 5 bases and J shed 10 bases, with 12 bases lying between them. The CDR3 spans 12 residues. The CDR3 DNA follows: TGTGCCAGCAGTCCCCCAGATAGCGAGCAGTTCTTC. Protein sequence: CASSPPDSEQFF.

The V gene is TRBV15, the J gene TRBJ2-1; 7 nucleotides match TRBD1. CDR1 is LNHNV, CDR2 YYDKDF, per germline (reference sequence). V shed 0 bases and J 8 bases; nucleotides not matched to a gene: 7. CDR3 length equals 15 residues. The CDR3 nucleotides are TGTGCCACCAGCAGAGAGACAGGGTATCTCCATGAGCAGTTCTTC. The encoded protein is CATSRETGYLHEQFF.

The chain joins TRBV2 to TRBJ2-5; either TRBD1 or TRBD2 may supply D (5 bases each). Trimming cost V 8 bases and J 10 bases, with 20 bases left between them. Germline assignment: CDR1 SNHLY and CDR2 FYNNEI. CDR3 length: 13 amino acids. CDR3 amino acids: CASLSGTIFHQYF. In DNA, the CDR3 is TGTGCCAGCCTCTCTGGGACCATCTTTCACCAGTACTTC.

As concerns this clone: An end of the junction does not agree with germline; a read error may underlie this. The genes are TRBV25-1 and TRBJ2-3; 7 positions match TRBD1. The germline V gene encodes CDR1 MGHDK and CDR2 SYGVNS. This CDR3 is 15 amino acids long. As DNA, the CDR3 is TGTGCCAGCAGTGTAACAGGGGTTAGCACAGGTACGCAGTATTTT. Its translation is CASSVTGVSTGTQYF.

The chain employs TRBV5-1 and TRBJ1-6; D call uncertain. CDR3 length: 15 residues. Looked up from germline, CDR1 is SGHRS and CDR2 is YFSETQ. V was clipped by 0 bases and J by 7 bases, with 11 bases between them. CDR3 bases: TGCGCCAGCAGCTTGGGGCCGACTCAGAATTCACCCCTCCACTTT. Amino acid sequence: CASSLGPTQNSPLHF. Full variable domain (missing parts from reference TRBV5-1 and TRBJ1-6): KAGVTQTPRYLIKTRGQQVTLSCSPISGHRSVSWYQQTPGQGLQFLFEYFSETQRNKGNFPGRFSGRQFSNSRSEMNVSTLELGDSALYLCASSLGPTQNSPLHFGNGTRLTVT.

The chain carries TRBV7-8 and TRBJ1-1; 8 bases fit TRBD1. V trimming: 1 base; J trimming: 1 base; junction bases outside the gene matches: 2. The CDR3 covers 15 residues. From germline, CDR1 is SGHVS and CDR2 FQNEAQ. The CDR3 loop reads CASSLGGTGNTEAFF. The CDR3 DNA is TGTGCCAGCAGCTTAGGAGGGACAGGGAACACTGAAGCTTTCTTT.

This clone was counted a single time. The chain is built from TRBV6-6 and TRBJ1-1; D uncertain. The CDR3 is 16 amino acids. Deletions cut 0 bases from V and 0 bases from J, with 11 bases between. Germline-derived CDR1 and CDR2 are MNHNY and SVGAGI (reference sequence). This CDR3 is CASSYSTAWMNTEAFF. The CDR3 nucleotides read TGTGCCAGCAGTTACTCCACAGCATGGATGAACACTGAAGCTTTCTTT.

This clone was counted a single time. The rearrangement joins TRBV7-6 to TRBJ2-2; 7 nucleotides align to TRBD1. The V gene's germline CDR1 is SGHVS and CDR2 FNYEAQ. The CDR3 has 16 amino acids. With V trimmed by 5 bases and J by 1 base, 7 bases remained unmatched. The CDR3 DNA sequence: TGTGCCAGCAGCCCGCAGGGGACAGAGAACACCGGGGAGCTGTTTTTT. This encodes CASSPQGTENTGELFF. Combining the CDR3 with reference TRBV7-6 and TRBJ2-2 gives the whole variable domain GAGVSQSPRYKVTKRGQDVALRCDPISGHVSLYWYRQALGQGPEFLTYFNYEAQQDKSGLPNDRFSAERPEGSISTLTIQRTEQRDSAMYRCASSPQGTENTGELFFGEGSRLTVL.

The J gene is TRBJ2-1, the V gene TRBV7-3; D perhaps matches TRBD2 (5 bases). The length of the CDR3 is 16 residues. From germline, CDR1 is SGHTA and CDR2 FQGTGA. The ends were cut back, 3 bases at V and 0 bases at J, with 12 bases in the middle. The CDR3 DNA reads TGTGCCAGCAGCTTTTCGGGGTTGAGCTCCTACAATGAGCAGTTCTTC. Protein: CASSFSGLSSYNEQFF.

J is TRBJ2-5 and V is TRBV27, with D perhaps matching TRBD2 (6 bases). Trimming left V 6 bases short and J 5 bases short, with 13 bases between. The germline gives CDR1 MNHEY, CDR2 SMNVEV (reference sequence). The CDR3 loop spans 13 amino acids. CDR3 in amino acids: CASRTARGETQYF. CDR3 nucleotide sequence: TGTGCCAGCAGAACCGCTCGGGGGGAGACCCAGTACTTC.

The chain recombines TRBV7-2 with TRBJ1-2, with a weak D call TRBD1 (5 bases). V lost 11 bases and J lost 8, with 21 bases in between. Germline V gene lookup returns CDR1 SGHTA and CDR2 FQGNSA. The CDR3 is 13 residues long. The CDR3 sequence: CAGREGSSPGYTF. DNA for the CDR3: TGTGCCGGACGTGAGGGGTCTTCGCCGGGCTACACCTTC.

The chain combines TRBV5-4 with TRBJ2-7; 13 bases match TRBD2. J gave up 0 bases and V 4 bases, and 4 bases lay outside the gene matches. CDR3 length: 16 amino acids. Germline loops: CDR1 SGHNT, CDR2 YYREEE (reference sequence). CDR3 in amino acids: CASSMGLAGLSYEQYF. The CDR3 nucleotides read TGTGCCAGCAGCATGGGACTAGCGGGACTCTCCTACGAGCAGTACTTC.

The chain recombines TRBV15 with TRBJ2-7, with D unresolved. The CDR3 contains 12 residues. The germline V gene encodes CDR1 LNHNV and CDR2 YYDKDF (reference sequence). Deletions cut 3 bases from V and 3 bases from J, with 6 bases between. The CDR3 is CATSSQLYEQYF. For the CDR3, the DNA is TGTGCCACCAGCAGCCAGCTCTACGAGCAGTACTTC.